These 27 T cell receptor beta chains share one sample of origin, sequenced in a study of cytomegalovirus exposure and HLA in healthy donors. Both 60 Vbeta primers and 13 Jbeta primers went into the PCR. This table comes from immunoSEQ multiplex PCR, and its TCRdb copy is limited to in-frame clones, with some not included. Of fewer than 150,000 clones listed, approximately 80% are singletons. Sequenced sample: PBMCs. These TCRs come from a middle-aged man in good health and CMV-seronegative.

This rearrangement joins TRBV7-2 to TRBJ1-5, with 7 bases lining up with TRBD1. The CDR3 runs to 14 residues. Germline trimming cut 6 bases from V and 6 bases from J; bases unmatched to any gene: 8. Germline V gene data show CDR1 as SGHTA and CDR2 as FQGNSA. In nucleotides, the CDR3 is TGTGCCAGCAGTAAGACAGGGCCGGGTCAGCCCCAGCATTTT. Its translation: CASSKTGPGQPQHF.

V and J are TRBV4-2 and TRBJ1-2; D perhaps matches TRBD1 (5 bases). The CDR3 totals 13 residues. Looked up from germline, CDR1 is LGHNA and CDR2 is YNFKEQ. V was clipped by 0 bases and J by 8 bases, with 10 bases between them. In DNA form, the CDR3 reads TGTGCCAGCAGCCAAGAGGGGCACAGCGGCTACACCTTC. Amino acids: CASSQEGHSGYTF.

For this clone: The same CDR3 also results from other DNA sequences found in this sample. J is TRBJ2-7 and V is TRBV28; D gene unclear. The CDR3 contains 17 residues. Trimming shortened V by 6 bases and J by 0 bases, and 21 bases separated the two germline ends. Germline V gives CDR1 MDHEN, CDR2 SYDVKM. CDR3 sequence: CASSFDRMGISSYEQYF. CDR3 in DNA: TGTGCCAGCAGCTTTGATAGGATGGGCATTAGCTCCTACGAGCAGTACTTC.

The chain is built from TRBV7-2 and TRBJ2-7; 9 positions match TRBD1. The V gene end was trimmed by 5 bases and the J gene end by 4 bases; junction bases not matched to a gene: 9. From germline, CDR1 is SGHTA and CDR2 FQGNSA. This CDR3 contains 15 residues. The CDR3 loop reads CASSRTGQGLYEQYF. The CDR3 DNA reads as TGTGCCAGCAGCCGAACGGGACAGGGATTATACGAGCAGTACTTC. The complete variable domain, with remaining parts taken from reference TRBV7-2 and TRBJ2-7, reads GAGVSQSPSNKVTEKGKDVELRCDPISGHTALYWYRQSLGQGLEFLIYFQGNSAPDKSGLPSDRFSAERTGGSVSTLTIQRTQQEDSAVYLCASSRTGQGLYEQYFGPGTRLTVT.

The CDR3 DNA is TGTGCCAGCAGCTCTACCGGGACTAGCGGGAGGAGGTCCACCGGGGAGCTGTTTTTT. This codes for CASSSTGTSGRRSTGELFF. V is TRBV5-8 and J is TRBJ2-2; TRBD2 matches 15 bases. The CDR3 totals 19 residues. The V gene's germline CDR1 is SGHTS and CDR2 YDEGEE. Germline trimming cut 3 bases from V and 4 bases from J; bases unmatched to any gene: 10. Variable domain in full (rest from reference TRBV5-8 and TRBJ2-2): EAGVTQSPTHLIKTRGQQATLRCSPISGHTSVYWYQQALGLGLQFLLWYDEGEERNRGNFPPRFSGRQFPNYSSELNVNALELEDSALYLCASSSTGTSGRRSTGELFFGEGSRLTVL.

This sequence joins TRBV6-6 and TRBJ2-7; 7 positions agree with TRBD1. Per germline, CDR1 MNHNY and CDR2 SVGAGI (reference sequence). J lost 5 bases, V lost 2 bases, and 6 bases had no gene match. CDR3 size: 14 residues. CDR3 amino acids: CASSYLDRDHEQYF. CDR3 coding DNA: TGTGCCAGCAGTTACCTCGACAGGGATCACGAGCAGTACTTC.

A single count supports this clone. V gene TRBV25-1 combines with J gene TRBJ1-2, with a tentative D call TRBD1 (6 bases). Germline CDR1 MGHDK, CDR2 SYGVNS. The CDR3 consists of 16 residues. V was clipped by 2 bases and J by 0 bases, with 13 bases between them. Written as DNA, the CDR3 is TGTGCCAGCAGTGAAGTTGGACAGCCACCTAACTATGGCTACACCTTC. Its translation is CASSEVGQPPNYGYTF.

In its sample, this clone was seen a few times. J is TRBJ2-3 and V is TRBV18, with D perhaps matching TRBD1 (6 bases). The CDR3 length is 15 residues. Germline V gene sequence: CDR1 KGHSH, CDR2 LQKENI. V shed 0 bases and J shed 0 bases, with 7 bases lying between them. CDR3 amino acids: CASSPPDRSTDTQYF. The CDR3 DNA reads as TGTGCCAGCTCACCACCGGACAGAAGCACAGATACGCAGTATTTT.

The chain has TRBV7-2 and TRBJ2-3; the match to TRBD2 covers 9 bases. With 5 bases clipped from V and 0 bases from J, the junction kept 6 bases outside the gene matches. CDR1 is SGHTA, CDR2 FQGNSA, per germline. This CDR3 comprises 16 residues. The CDR3 nucleotides are TGTGCCAGCAGCCAACAAAGCGGGGGGAGCACAGATACGCAGTATTTT. Protein sequence: CASSQQSGGSTDTQYF.

The chain links TRBV28 to TRBJ1-5; 8 bases align to TRBD1. The CDR3 is 16 residues long. V was pared by 4 bases and J by 6 bases, with 11 bases of the junction left unmatched. Per the germline V gene, CDR1 is MDHEN and CDR2 is SYDVKM. CDR3 nucleotides: TGTGCCAGCAGTTCCCTGATCCGAGGACAGGGTCAGCCCCAGCATTTT. Residues: CASSSLIRGQGQPQHF.

The chain employs TRBV29-1 and TRBJ2-7; possibly TRBD2 for D (7 bases). Germline V CDR1 and CDR2: SQVTM, ANQGSEA. This CDR3 spans 13 amino acids. V was trimmed by 6 bases and J by 4 bases, leaving 16 bases between them. The CDR3 protein is CSVGGAESYEQYF. In DNA form, the CDR3 reads TGCAGCGTGGGGGGGGCGGAATCGTACGAGCAGTACTTC.

This clone has only one observation. The CDR3 DNA is TGTGCCAGCTCACCGGGGCCCGAAGGGCGCAATGAGCAGTTCTTC. This translates into CASSPGPEGRNEQFF. The V gene is TRBV18, the J gene TRBJ2-1, with TRBD1 as a possible D gene (5 bases). CDR3 length: 15 amino acids. Germline V CDR1 and CDR2: KGHSH, LQKENI. Trimming removed 3 bases at V and 6 bases at J, with 15 bases between.

This sequence joins TRBV11-2 and TRBJ2-6, with D possibly being TRBD1 (5 bases). V lost 2 bases, J lost 0 bases, and 11 bases lay in between. Per germline, CDR1 SGHAT and CDR2 FQNNGV. The CDR3 has 17 amino acids. The CDR3 coding sequence is TGTGCCAGCAGCTTATCAGGGTTCCTCTCTGGGGCCAACGTCCTGACTTTC. Translation gives CASSLSGFLSGANVLTF. The entire variable domain, with the rest obtained from reference TRBV11-2 and TRBJ2-6, is as follows: EAGVAQSPRYKIIEKRQSVAFWCNPISGHATLYWYQQILGQGPKLLIQFQNNGVVDDSQLPKDRFSAERLKGVDSTLKIQPAKLEDSAVYLCASSLSGFLSGANVLTFGAGSRLTVL.

The count of this clone is one. V gene TRBV6-8 combines with J gene TRBJ2-5; 8 nucleotides agree with TRBD1. With the DNA end fitting TRBJ2-7 better, the J assignment may be wrong. There are 17 residues in the CDR3. Germline V gene lookup returns CDR1 MNHGY and CDR2 SAAAGT. The CDR3 DNA is TGTGCCAGCAGTTATGGGAGCCACAGGGGGACATCCTACGAGCAGTACTTC. It specifies CASSYGSHRGTSYEQYF.

The chain uses TRBV15 and TRBJ1-1; TRBD1 might be the D (5 bases). This CDR3 is 16 amino acids long. Germline V gene data show CDR1 as LNHNV and CDR2 as YYDKDF (reference sequence). V was cut by 4 bases and J by 0 bases, with 15 bases left in between. This CDR3 is CATSTIWGGVNTEAFF. The DNA of the CDR3 is TGTGCCACCAGCACGATATGGGGGGGGGTGAACACTGAAGCTTTCTTT.

V gene TRBV27 combines with J gene TRBJ1-2; D is perhaps TRBD1 (6 bases). The CDR3 length is 14 residues. V lost 2 bases to trimming and J lost 5 bases, with 12 bases between them. Germline CDR1 is MNHEY and CDR2 is SMNVEV (reference sequence). CDR3 bases: TGTGCCAGCAGTTTAGGGGTGGGGACATATGGCTACACCTTC. Amino acid sequence: CASSLGVGTYGYTF.

This clone was seen only once. The rearrangement uses TRBV12-2 and TRBJ1-5; TRBD1 reflects the table's D call only, with no check against the DNA. TRBV12-2 is annotated as a pseudogene. The CDR3 sequence is 18 residues long. Here the CDR3 reads CASRLWVPRQGGNQPQHF. CDR3 bases: TGTGCAAGTCGCTTATGGGTACCCCGACAGGGAGGCAATCAGCCCCAGCATTTT.

The chain uses TRBV27 and TRBJ1-1; no clear D. CDR1 is MNHEY, CDR2 SMNVEV, per germline (reference sequence). V was shortened by 3 bases and J by 6 bases, with 20 bases between the two germline ends. This CDR3 has 16 amino acids. CDR3: CASSFFETGSLAEAFF. CDR3 in DNA: TGTGCCAGCAGTTTCTTTGAGACGGGGAGTCTCGCTGAAGCTTTCTTT.

The chain joins TRBV5-1 to TRBJ1-5, with 9 bases identical to TRBD1. The CDR3 is 15 amino acids. V was pared by 3 bases and J by 3 bases, with 4 bases of the junction left unmatched. The germline CDR1 and CDR2 sequences are SGHRS and YFSETQ. The CDR3 DNA follows: TGCGCCAGCAGCTGGACAGGGGAATTCAATCAGCCCCAGCATTTT. Translation gives CASSWTGEFNQPQHF.

The chain employs TRBV5-1 and TRBJ1-3; 9 bases fit TRBD1. V was clipped by 0 bases and J by 1 base; unmatched bases: 2. CDR3 length equals 16 residues. From germline, CDR1 is SGHRS and CDR2 YFSETQ. The CDR3 sequence is CASSLGDRASGNTIYF. For the CDR3, the DNA is TGCGCCAGCAGCTTGGGGGACAGGGCTTCTGGAAACACCATATATTTT.

The J gene is TRBJ2-4, the V gene TRBV9; 7 positions match TRBD2. The CDR3 sequence is 15 residues long. Unmatched junction bases numbered 10, after V lost 4 bases and J lost 6 bases. Looked up from germline, CDR1 is SGDLS and CDR2 is YYNGEE. The CDR3 loop is CASSKGRGGLNIQYF. The DNA for the CDR3 is TGTGCCAGCAGCAAGGGGAGGGGTGGGTTAAACATTCAGTACTTC.

The CDR3 region has the DNA TGTGCCAGCAGCGAAAGCGGCCGGGACATTCAGTACTTC. It specifies CASSESGRDIQYF. The V gene is TRBV9, the J gene TRBJ2-4, with D possibly TRBD2 on 5 matching bases. Germline V gene data show CDR1 as SGDLS and CDR2 as YYNGEE. The CDR3 loop spans 13 amino acids. Trimming cost V 3 bases and J 8 bases, with 12 bases left between them.

The J gene is TRBJ1-4, the V gene TRBV5-3; D is unclear. TRBV5-3 carries the ORF label, with uncertain function. Trimming stripped 4 bases from V and 6 bases from J, with 13 bases between. The CDR3 loop spans 14 amino acids. The CDR3 protein is CARSPTLYHEKLFF. The CDR3, as DNA: TGTGCCAGAAGCCCGACTTTATATCATGAAAAACTGTTTTTT.

Here the CDR3 reads CAREPPGLPAREQFF. The DNA of the CDR3 is TGTGCCAGGGAACCGCCGGGACTCCCTGCGCGTGAGCAGTTCTTC. The chain joins TRBV25-1 to TRBJ2-1; a weak D match, TRBD2 (6 bases). Germline CDR1 reads MGHDK; CDR2 reads SYGVNS. The CDR3 consists of 15 residues. V was shortened by 9 bases and J by 9 bases, with 24 bases between the two germline ends.

The chain has TRBV29-1 and TRBJ2-3; possible D gene TRBD2, 5 bases. Per the germline V gene, CDR1 is SQVTM and CDR2 is ANQGSEA. Between the trimmed V and J ends, which lost 7 bases and 0 bases, there was a span of 20 bases. The CDR3 runs 16 residues. The CDR3 sequence: CSAKTRERGSTDTQYF. CDR3 DNA: TGCAGCGCTAAAACTAGAGAGAGAGGTAGCACAGATACGCAGTATTTT.

The chain carries TRBV11-2 and TRBJ2-6, with 10 bases that match TRBD1. This CDR3 is 19 amino acids long. The germline V gene encodes CDR1 SGHAT and CDR2 FQNNGV. Trimming at V came to 2 bases and at J to 0 bases, leaving 7 bases not matched to a gene. CDR3 sequence: CASSLRRGQGLSGANVLTF. CDR3 DNA sequence: TGTGCCAGCAGCTTACGGAGGGGACAGGGGCTCTCTGGGGCCAACGTCCTGACTTTC.

This clone was seen a single time. The chain combines TRBV6-5 with TRBJ1-5; D is unclear. This CDR3 contains 14 residues. The V gene's germline CDR1 is MNHEY and CDR2 SVGAGI. Trimming took off 0 bases at V and 5 bases at J, with 8 bases between the two ends. The CDR3 spells CASSYSRRHQPQHF. The CDR3 DNA follows: TGTGCCAGCAGTTACTCCAGGCGCCATCAGCCCCAGCATTTT.